These T cell receptor beta chains were read from a single sample in a study of blood T cell repertoires in COVID-19. The repertoire was sequenced with immunoSEQ multiplex PCR; TCRdb's copy has only in-frame clones and lacks some. The profile shows fewer than 400,000 clones, around nine tenths of them singletons. Sample: PBMCs or T cells enriched from blood (not recorded which). The receptor source for this set is a woman in her 30s who had recovered from COVID-19. The CDR3 runs from the conserved cysteine through the conserved F or W.

j_call v_call cdr3_aa
TRBJ1-5 TRBV4-3 CASSQDQGWQPQHF
TRBJ1-1 TRBV6-1 CASSETVFTEAFF
TRBJ2-7 TRBV6-5 CASSYSPTRSSYEQYF
TRBJ2-3 TRBV7-8 CASSYLAGGKNTDTQYF
TRBJ1-3 TRBV30 CAWTSARGFGNTIYF
TRBJ2-5 TRBV5-1 CASSLSPGGAGETQYF
TRBJ2-7 TRBV9 CASSVTPSSGGYEQYF
TRBJ1-1 TRBV7-6 CASSLYGQGSNTEAFF
TRBJ2-7 TRBV28 CASHTQTSGTREQYF
TRBJ2-3 TRBV13 CASSPPLGTEVYF
TRBJ1-2 TRBV5-6 CASRQIDRPEGYTF
TRBJ2-1 TRBV7-3 CASSLGGAVNEQFF
TRBJ1-1 TRBV2 CASRRAGDEAFF
TRBJ2-7 TRBV5-1 CASRLNYEQYF
TRBJ2-1 TRBV5-8 CASSGPGGPSYNEQFF
TRBJ2-7 TRBV27 CASGRGPYEQYF
TRBJ2-7 TRBV28 CASSFRGAGYEQYF
TRBJ1-1 TRBV9 CASARENTEAFF
TRBJ2-1 TRBV29-1 CSAGGPFRNNEQFF
TRBJ1-6 TRBV2 CASSPRGQGASPLHF
TRBJ2-5 TRBV6-6 CASSYSESQETQYF
TRBJ2-5 TRBV5-1 CASSLVLLPGETQYF
TRBJ2-2 TRBV28 CASSLFASGRIVGELFF
TRBJ2-3 TRBV18 CASSHSSQASLSF
TRBJ1-1 TRBV28 CASSLWSAVDTEAFF
TRBJ2-1 TRBV5-4 CASSFLLGDRGNEQFF
TRBJ2-3 TRBV7-9 CASSLARGTDTQYF
TRBJ2-1 TRBV30 CAWGGADSSYNEQFF
TRBJ2-1 TRBV19 CASRPVGQGSNEQFF
TRBJ1-1 TRBV19 CASSPPRGGTEAFF
TRBJ2-2 TRBV23-1 CASSQLGSGGATGELFF
TRBJ2-2 TRBV27 CASREEYPTGELFF
TRBJ1-2 TRBV30 CAWSRQPGRGYTF
TRBJ2-7 TRBV3-1/TRBV3-2 CASSPQPGLAGAYEQYF
TRBJ2-1 TRBV5-1 CASYRGNEQFF
TRBJ1-1 TRBV18 CASSPRGQGAGTEAFF
TRBJ2-5 TRBV19 CASSMFLGGQAQETQYF
TRBJ2-7 TRBV6-5 CASNPLAGGHYEQYF
TRBJ1-1 TRBV6-5 CASSYPRGEAFF